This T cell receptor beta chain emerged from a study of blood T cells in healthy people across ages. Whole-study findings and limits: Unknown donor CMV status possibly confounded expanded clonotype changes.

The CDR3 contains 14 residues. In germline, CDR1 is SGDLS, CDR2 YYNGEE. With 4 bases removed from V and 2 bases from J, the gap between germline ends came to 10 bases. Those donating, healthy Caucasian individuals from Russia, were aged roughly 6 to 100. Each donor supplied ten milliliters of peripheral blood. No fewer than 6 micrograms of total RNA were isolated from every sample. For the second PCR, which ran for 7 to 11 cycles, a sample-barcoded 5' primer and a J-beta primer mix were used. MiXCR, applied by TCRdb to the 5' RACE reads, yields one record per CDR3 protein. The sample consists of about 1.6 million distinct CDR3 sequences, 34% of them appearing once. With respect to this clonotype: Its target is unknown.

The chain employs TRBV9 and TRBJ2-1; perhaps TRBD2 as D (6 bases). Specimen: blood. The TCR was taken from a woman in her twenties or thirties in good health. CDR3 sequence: CASSPTRAYNEQFF. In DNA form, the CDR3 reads TGTGCCAGCAGCCCGACTAGAGCCTACAATGAGCAGTTCTTC.